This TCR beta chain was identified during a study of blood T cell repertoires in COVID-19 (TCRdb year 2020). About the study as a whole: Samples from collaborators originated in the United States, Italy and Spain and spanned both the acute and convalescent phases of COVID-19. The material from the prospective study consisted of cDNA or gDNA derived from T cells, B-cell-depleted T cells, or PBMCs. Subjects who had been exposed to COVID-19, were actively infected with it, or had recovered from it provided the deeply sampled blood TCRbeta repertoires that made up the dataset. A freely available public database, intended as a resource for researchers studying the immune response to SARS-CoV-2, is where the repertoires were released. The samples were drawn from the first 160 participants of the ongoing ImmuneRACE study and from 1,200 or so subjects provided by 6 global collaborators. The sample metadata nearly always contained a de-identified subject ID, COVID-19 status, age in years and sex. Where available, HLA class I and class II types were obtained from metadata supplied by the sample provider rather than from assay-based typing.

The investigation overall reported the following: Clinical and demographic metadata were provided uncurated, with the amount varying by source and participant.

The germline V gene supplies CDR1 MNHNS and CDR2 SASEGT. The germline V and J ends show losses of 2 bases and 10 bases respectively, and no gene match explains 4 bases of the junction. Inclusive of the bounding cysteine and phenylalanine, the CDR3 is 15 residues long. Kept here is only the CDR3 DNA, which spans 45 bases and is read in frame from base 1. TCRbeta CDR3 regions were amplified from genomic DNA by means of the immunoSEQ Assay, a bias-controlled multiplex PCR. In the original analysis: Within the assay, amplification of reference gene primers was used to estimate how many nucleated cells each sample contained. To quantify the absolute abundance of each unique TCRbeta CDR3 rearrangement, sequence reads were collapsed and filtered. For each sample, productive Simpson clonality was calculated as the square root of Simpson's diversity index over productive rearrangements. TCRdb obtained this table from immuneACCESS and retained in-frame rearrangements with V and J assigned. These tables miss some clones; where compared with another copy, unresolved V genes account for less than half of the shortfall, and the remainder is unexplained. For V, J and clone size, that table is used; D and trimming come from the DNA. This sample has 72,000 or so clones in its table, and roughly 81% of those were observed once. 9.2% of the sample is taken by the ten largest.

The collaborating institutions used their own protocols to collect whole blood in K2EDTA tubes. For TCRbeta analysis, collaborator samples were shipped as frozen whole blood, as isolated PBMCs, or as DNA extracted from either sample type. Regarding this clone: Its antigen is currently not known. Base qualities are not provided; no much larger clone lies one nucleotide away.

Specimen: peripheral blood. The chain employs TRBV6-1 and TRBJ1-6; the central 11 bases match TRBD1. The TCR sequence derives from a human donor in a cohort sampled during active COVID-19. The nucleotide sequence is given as TGTGCCAGCAGTGAATTAGGACAGGGGGCCTCACCCCTCCACTTT. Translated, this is CASSELGQGASPLHF.